This is a list of T cell receptor beta chains from one sample in a study of T cells after yellow fever vaccination. TCRdb analysed the 5' RACE reads with MiXCR anew, one entry per CDR3 protein. The data hold 400,000 to 650,000 distinct CDR3 sequences, with just over 20% observed a single time. The source was PBMCs, collected roughly 20 days after the first yellow fever vaccination. The receptors originated from a young man who received the YFV17D yellow fever vaccine. Each CDR3 is given with its conserved first and last residue. Fields, in order: D gene, V gene, clone size, J gene, CDR3 DNA, CDR3 protein. A D gene is named only where the DNA matches it firmly. Size tells how often a clone was seen (once, few, many) or the class of an expanded clone, and some rows leave it out.

TRBD2	TRBV5-1	-	TRBJ2-7	TGCGCCAGCAGCGTGACTAGCGGGGGCCAGGGGGAGCAGTACTTC	CASSVTSGGQGEQYF
TRBD2	TRBV20-1	-	TRBJ2-3	TGCAGTGCTAGAGCACTAGCGGGGGGATCAGATACGCAGTATTTT	CSARALAGGSDTQYF
TRBD1	TRBV19	few	TRBJ1-5	TGTGCCAGTAGTCCAGGTGGGACAGCCATTAATCAGCCCCAGCATTTT	CASSPGGTAINQPQHF
-	TRBV6-2/TRBV6-3	-	TRBJ2-3	TGTGCCAGCAGACCTATCACAGATACGCAGTATTTT	CASRPITDTQYF
TRBD1	TRBV4-3	-	TRBJ1-2	TGCGCCAGCAGCCAACCACAGGGGCCAACTGCTGGCTACACCTTC	CASSQPQGPTAGYTF
-	TRBV9	-	TRBJ2-3	TGTGCCAGCAGCTCAACGTGGGGGCAGGGGACTAGCACAGATACGCAGTATTTT	CASSSTWGQGTSTDTQYF
TRBD2	TRBV7-2	-	TRBJ2-5	TGTGCCAGCAGCTATAGACTAGCGGGGGGAGAGACCCAGTACTTC	CASSYRLAGGETQYF
TRBD2	TRBV20-1	once	TRBJ2-5	TGCAGTGCTAGAGATGAGTGCGGGACTAGCGGGGGGGAGACCCAGTACTTC	CSARDECGTSGGETQYF
TRBD2	TRBV5-1	-	TRBJ2-1	TGCGCCAGCAGCTCTGATCCTAGCGGGGTCCGTTATGAGCAGTTCTTC	CASSSDPSGVRYEQFF
-	TRBV6-2/TRBV6-3	-	TRBJ2-1	TGTGCCAGCTGTAGCTCCTACAATGAGCAGTTCTTC	CASCSSYNEQFF
-	TRBV20-1	-	TRBJ1-5	TGCAGTGCTAATAGGCGTAGCAATCAGCCCCAGCATTTT	CSANRRSNQPQHF
-	TRBV7-2	-	TRBJ2-7	TGTGCCAGCAGCTTATATGAGGGGAGTACCTACGAGCAGTACTTC	CASSLYEGSTYEQYF
TRBD1	TRBV10-3	-	TRBJ2-3	TGTGCCATTTCCAGGGGGCAGGCAGATACGCAGTATTTT	CAISRGQADTQYF
TRBD2	TRBV7-9	-	TRBJ2-3	TGTGCCAGCAGCATGAGACTAGCGGGGGGCACAGATACGCAGTATTTT	CASSMRLAGGTDTQYF
-	TRBV29-1	-	TRBJ2-7	TGCAGCGTTGAATTGGTTGGGAGGTCCTACGAGCAGTACTTC	CSVELVGRSYEQYF
-	TRBV29-1	-	TRBJ2-2	TGCAGCGTTAGAGGGGCGTCGAACACCGGGGAGCTGTTTTTT	CSVRGASNTGELFF
-	TRBV2	few	TRBJ1-2	TGTGCCAGCAGTGGTCGTAGGGGCTACACCTTC	CASSGRRGYTF
-	TRBV2	few	TRBJ2-5	TGTGCCGTGACTTCCGGGACCCAAGAGACCCAGTACTTC	CAVTSGTQETQYF
TRBD2	TRBV4-3	-	TRBJ2-1	TGCGCCAGCAGCCAACTAACTAGCGGGGTTCGCAATGAGCAGTTCTTC	CASSQLTSGVRNEQFF
TRBD2	TRBV29-1	-	TRBJ2-1	TGCAGCGTTGAAGAGCCGAGACGGACTAGCGGGGGAGGAGAGCAGTTCTTC	CSVEEPRRTSGGGEQFF
TRBD1	TRBV29-1	few	TRBJ1-1	TGCAGCGTTCGACAGGGGGCGAGCACTGAAGCTTTCTTT	CSVRQGASTEAFF
TRBD1	TRBV5-4	many	TRBJ2-5	TGTGCCAGCAGCTTGAGGACAGGGGAGACCCAGTACTTC	CASSLRTGETQYF
-	TRBV5-1	few	TRBJ1-1	TGCGCCAGCAGCTTGCCCCGCGGCACCATGAACACTGAAGCTTTCTTT	CASSLPRGTMNTEAFF
-	TRBV7-2	many	TRBJ2-3	TGTGCCAGCAGCCCCGGGTCCTCAGATACGCAGTATTTT	CASSPGSSDTQYF
-	TRBV20-1	many	TRBJ2-6	TGCAGTGCTAAGGGCACTGGGGCCAACGTCCTGACTTTC	CSAKGTGANVLTF
TRBD2	TRBV5-1	-	TRBJ2-1	TGCGCCAGCAGCCCTACTAGCGGGGGAGCTAATAGGCAGTTCTTC	CASSPTSGGANRQFF
-	TRBV2	-	TRBJ2-5	TGTGCCAGCAGAGACGATCAAGAGACCCAGTACTTC	CASRDDQETQYF
-	TRBV5-6	few	TRBJ1-2	TGTGCCAGCAGCTTGGGTTACCGGGGGACCTATGGCTACACCTTC	CASSLGYRGTYGYTF
TRBD2	TRBV4-1	few	TRBJ2-3	TGCGCCAGCAGCCAACAACCTAGCGGGATCACAGATACGCAGTATTTT	CASSQQPSGITDTQYF
TRBD1	TRBV12-3/TRBV12-4	-	TRBJ2-7	TGTGCCAGCAGGCTCGGACAGGGGTCCTACGAGCAGTACTTC	CASRLGQGSYEQYF
-	TRBV7-9	few	TRBJ1-5	TGTGCCAGCAGCTGGTCCGGGACAAATCAGCCCCAGCATTTT	CASSWSGTNQPQHF
TRBD2	TRBV4-1	-	TRBJ2-3	TGCGCCAGCAAGCAACTAGCGGGGGTTGCAGATACGCAGTATTTT	CASKQLAGVADTQYF
-	TRBV7-8	few	TRBJ2-5	TGTGCCAGCAGAAAGGGGGTTCTGGAGACCCAGTACTTC	CASRKGVLETQYF
-	TRBV19	-	TRBJ2-7	TGTGCCAGTAGTATTACCGGGAGCGTCTTTGAGCAGTACTTC	CASSITGSVFEQYF
-	TRBV11-3	few	TRBJ2-1	TGTGCCAGCAGCCAGCGGCGGAATGAGCAGTTCTTC	CASSQRRNEQFF
-	TRBV5-1	few	TRBJ2-3	TGCGCCAGTCTAAGGGGCGGGACACCCTCAGGGGATACGCAGTATTTT	CASLRGGTPSGDTQYF
-	TRBV7-2	-	TRBJ2-3	TGTGCCAGCAGCTTAGATATACGGCGAGATACGCAGTATTTT	CASSLDIRRDTQYF
-	TRBV5-5	few	TRBJ2-3	TGTGCCAGCAGCTTCATAGGATCAGATACGCAGTATTTT	CASSFIGSDTQYF
-	TRBV28	many	TRBJ2-5	TGTGCCAGCAGTTGGCAGGGGTCCCCAGAGACCCAGTACTTC	CASSWQGSPETQYF
-	TRBV5-5	-	TRBJ2-2	TGTGCCAGCAGCCCTGGGCTCATCGGGGAGCTGTTTTTT	CASSPGLIGELFF
TRBD1	TRBV7-6	few	TRBJ2-3	TGTGCCAGCAGCACGGGGACAGCAGATACGCAGTATTTT	CASSTGTADTQYF
-	TRBV21-1	few	TRBJ1-5	TGTGCCAGCAGCACCGTGCCCCAGCATTTT	CASSTVPQHF
-	TRBV5-1	-	TRBJ2-3	TGCGCCAGCAGCTCGACAGCGAGCACAGATACGCAGTATTTT	CASSSTASTDTQYF
-	TRBV6-2/TRBV6-3	-	TRBJ1-5	TGTGCCAGCAGTTACGTAGAGACCAATCAGCCCCAGCATTTT	CASSYVETNQPQHF
TRBD2	TRBV5-4	-	TRBJ2-3	TGTGCCAGCAGCTATCAACTAGCGGGGGGGAGCACAGATACGCAGTATTTT	CASSYQLAGGSTDTQYF
TRBD1	TRBV15	few	TRBJ2-3	TGTGCCACCAGCATCGGGACAGGGGGATCCACAGATACGCAGTATTTT	CATSIGTGGSTDTQYF
-	TRBV30	few	TRBJ1-1	TGTGCCTGGAGGAGGTTGAACACTGAAGCTTTCTTT	CAWRRLNTEAFF
-	TRBV11-3	few	TRBJ2-7	TGTGCCAGCAGCCAAGGCGCCAACTACGAGCAGTACTTC	CASSQGANYEQYF
TRBD1	TRBV11-2	-	TRBJ2-2	TGTGCCAGCAGGCGGACAGGGCTAAACACCGGGGAGCTGTTTTTT	CASRRTGLNTGELFF
-	TRBV6-4	-	TRBJ2-1	TGTGCCAGCAGTGACTCCTGGGGCCCCGGTGAGCAGTTCTTC	CASSDSWGPGEQFF
-	TRBV27	-	TRBJ2-5	TGTGCCAGCAGTTTACACTTCCCAGGGTTCCAAGAGACCCAGTACTTC	CASSLHFPGFQETQYF
TRBD2	TRBV4-2	-	TRBJ2-3	TGTGCCAGCAGCCAAGGACTAGCGGCTAGCACAGATACGCAGTATTTT	CASSQGLAASTDTQYF
TRBD1	TRBV6-2/TRBV6-3	-	TRBJ2-1	TGTGCCAGCAGTTACACAGGGGAGAAGTTCTTC	CASSYTGEKFF
TRBD1	TRBV20-1	few	TRBJ1-6	TGCAGTGCACGGGACAGTATTAATTCACCCCTCCACTTT	CSARDSINSPLHF